The sequence of this TCR beta chain was determined in a study of blood T cell repertoires in COVID-19. Whole-study context: COVID-19 samples from acute and convalescent phases originated in the United States, Italy and Spain. PBMCs, B-cell-depleted T cells, or T cells provided the cDNA or gDNA that made up the material.

The CDR3 loop spans 14 amino acids. CDR1 LNHDA and CDR2 SQIVND come from the germline V gene (reference sequence). With 6 bases removed from V and 0 bases from J, the gap between germline ends came to 12 bases. Original analysis: Estimation of nucleated cell counts was performed using reference gene primer amplification. TCRdb keeps only in-frame clones here, not all; method: immunoSEQ multiplex PCR. V and J calls plus clone size are reproduced from that table; the DNA served to infer D and trimming. Found here are a few hundred thousand clones, 70% to 90% of them singletons; the top ten hold 0.95% to 1.5%.

The sequencing input was peripheral blood. The clonotype originates from a man aged 40-49 years with acute or convalescent COVID-19. This chain uses TRBV19 with TRBJ2-7; the D gene is possibly TRBD1 (6 bases). The CDR3 bases are TGTGCCAGTAGCGCGCAGGGGAGCTCCTACGAGCAGTACTTC. Its protein product is CASSAQGSSYEQYF. Combining the CDR3 with reference TRBV19 and TRBJ2-7 gives the whole variable domain DGGITQSPKYLFRKEGQNVTLSCEQNLNHDAMYWYRQDPGQGLRLIYYSQIVNDFQKGDIAEGYSVSREKKESFPLTVTSAQKNPTAFYLCASSAQGSSYEQYFGPGTRLTVT.